The rows below give T cell receptor beta chains drawn from one sample of a study of cytomegalovirus exposure and HLA in healthy donors. The method was immunoSEQ multiplex PCR; TCRdb's version includes in-frame clones alone and lacks a portion of them. The sample lists some 130,000 clones, roughly 84% seen once, with about 1.5% in the top ten. The sequenced sample was PBMCs. All receptors derive from a boy between 10 and 17 years old in good health and CMV-seronegative. CDR3s include the opening cysteine and the closing phenylalanine or tryptophan. The D gene is left open where the match is weak. A clone size is listed for some rows: how often the clone was seen (once, few, many), or a class if it is expanded.

J: TRBJ1-1
D: -
V: TRBV6-5
size: once
DNA: TGTGCCAGCAAGGCAGGCTCGAATATGAACACTGAAGCTTTCTTT
CDR3: CASKAGSNMNTEAFF

J: TRBJ2-5
D: -
V: TRBV4-1
size: once
DNA: TGCGCCAGCAGCCCCCGATTGGGGGGGCAGACCCAGTACTTC
CDR3: CASSPRLGGQTQYF

J: TRBJ1-2
D: -
V: TRBV5-1
size: few
DNA: TGCGCCAGCAGCCACGATACACAGGGCCCCCGTGGCTACACCTTC
CDR3: CASSHDTQGPRGYTF

J: TRBJ2-3
D: TRBD1
V: TRBV6-4
size: -
DNA: TGTGCCAGCAGTGACTCAGGGGGCACAACGCAGTATTTT
CDR3: CASSDSGGTTQYF

J: TRBJ2-1
D: TRBD1
V: TRBV27
size: -
DNA: TGTGCCAGCAGTTTGTTCGGGACAGGGGGGGCTGAGCAGTTCTTC
CDR3: CASSLFGTGGAEQFF

J: TRBJ1-2
D: -
V: TRBV6-1
size: -
DNA: TGTGCCAGCAGCACGGACAGAGCCTCCCTATATGGCTACACCTTC
CDR3: CASSTDRASLYGYTF

J: TRBJ2-7
D: -
V: TRBV7-9
size: -
DNA: TGTGCCAGCAGCCCCCTCGGGCAGGGTTCATGGGAGCAGTACTTC
CDR3: CASSPLGQGSWEQYF

J: TRBJ1-2
D: TRBD1
V: TRBV2
size: -
DNA: TGTGCCAGCCAGGTGACAGGGACTGGCTACACCTTC
CDR3: CASQVTGTGYTF

J: TRBJ2-7
D: TRBD2
V: TRBV2
size: once
DNA: TGTGCCAGCAGAACTAGCGGGACCCTAGGGGAGCAGTACTTC
CDR3: CASRTSGTLGEQYF

J: TRBJ2-3
D: -
V: TRBV4-2
size: -
DNA: TGTGCCAGCAGCCAAGAAATTGGGCAAGATACGCAGTATTTT
CDR3: CASSQEIGQDTQYF

J: TRBJ1-2
D: -
V: TRBV15
size: -
DNA: TGTGCCACCAGCAGAGATGGTGGGGGGGGCGGCTACACCTTC
CDR3: CATSRDGGGGGYTF

J: TRBJ2-7
D: TRBD2
V: TRBV30
size: few
DNA: TGTGCCTGGAGCGTAGCGGGAGGACGTTACGAGCAGTACTTC
CDR3: CAWSVAGGRYEQYF

J: TRBJ1-2
D: TRBD1
V: TRBV25-1
size: -
DNA: TGTGCCAGCACCAAAGGGACAGTCTATGGCTACACCTTC
CDR3: CASTKGTVYGYTF

J: TRBJ2-1
D: TRBD2
V: TRBV7-2
size: once
DNA: TGTGCCAGCAGCTTATCAGCGGGACTAGGGGTCAATGAGCAGTTCTTC
CDR3: CASSLSAGLGVNEQFF

J: TRBJ1-2
D: -
V: TRBV6-5
size: few
DNA: TGTGCCAGCAGCCTTACAGGGAATGACTATGGCTACACCTTC
CDR3: CASSLTGNDYGYTF

J: TRBJ2-7
D: TRBD2
V: TRBV4-1
size: -
DNA: TGCGCCAGCAGGCAGACTAGCGGGGTGATCTACGAGCAGTACTTC
CDR3: CASRQTSGVIYEQYF

J: TRBJ2-7
D: TRBD1
V: TRBV6-5
size: few
DNA: TGTGCCAGCAGTTCGGGACAGGGGGTGTCCTACGAGCAGTACTTC
CDR3: CASSSGQGVSYEQYF

J: TRBJ2-7
D: -
V: TRBV5-1
size: -
DNA: TGCGCCAGCAGTGAACAGGGCACCTACGAGCAGTACTTC
CDR3: CASSEQGTYEQYF

J: TRBJ2-1
D: TRBD2
V: TRBV19
size: once
DNA: TGTGCCAGTAGTATAGCCATAACTAGCGGGCCTAACAATGAGCAGTTCTTC
CDR3: CASSIAITSGPNNEQFF

J: TRBJ1-1
D: -
V: TRBV30
size: -
DNA: TGTGCCTCGCGGGGGGGGCCTGTCACTGAAGCTTTCTTT
CDR3: CASRGGPVTEAFF

J: TRBJ2-7
D: TRBD2
V: TRBV7-2
size: -
DNA: TGTGCCAGCGGGACTAGCGGGAGATATGAGCAGTACTTC
CDR3: CASGTSGRYEQYF

J: TRBJ2-3
D: TRBD2
V: TRBV18
size: once
DNA: TGTGCCAGCTCACCAGGAGCGGGGGATGGAGATACGCAGTATTTT
CDR3: CASSPGAGDGDTQYF

J: TRBJ2-2
D: -
V: TRBV5-1
size: -
DNA: TGCGCCAGCAGCTTTCCGGGACAAACGAACACCGGGGAGCTGTTTTTT
CDR3: CASSFPGQTNTGELFF

J: TRBJ2-7
D: -
V: TRBV18
size: -
DNA: TGTGCCAGCTCAGGTGGCACCACCTACGAGCAGTACTTC
CDR3: CASSGGTTYEQYF

J: TRBJ1-5
D: -
V: TRBV4-3
size: -
DNA: TGCGCCAGCAGCTCGGAGTACACAGGGCTTCAGCCCCAGCATTTT
CDR3: CASSSEYTGLQPQHF

J: TRBJ2-7
D: -
V: TRBV18
size: -
DNA: TGTGCCAGCTCACCACCGGTAGCTCCTATCTACGAGCAGTACTTC
CDR3: CASSPPVAPIYEQYF

J: TRBJ2-1
D: TRBD2
V: TRBV4-3
size: -
DNA: TGCGCCAGCAGCCAAGCTCGGACTAGCGGTTACAATGAGCAGTTCTTC
CDR3: CASSQARTSGYNEQFF

J: TRBJ2-7
D: -
V: TRBV7-3
size: -
DNA: TGTGCCAGCAGCTTAATACGAGACTCCTACGAGCAGTACTTC
CDR3: CASSLIRDSYEQYF

J: TRBJ2-3
D: TRBD1
V: TRBV6-6
size: -
DNA: TGTGCCAGCAGTCCCAGGGGGCGAGGGGATACGCAGTATTTT
CDR3: CASSPRGRGDTQYF

J: TRBJ2-1
D: TRBD2
V: TRBV4-3
size: -
DNA: TGCGCCAGCAGCCAAGATTACCGCGGGAGGGCCGGATTTGAGCAGTTCTTC
CDR3: CASSQDYRGRAGFEQFF

J: TRBJ1-2
D: -
V: TRBV7-9
size: few
DNA: TGTGCCAGCAGCTTAGCGGGAGGGGGCTATGGCTACACCTTC
CDR3: CASSLAGGGYGYTF

J: TRBJ1-2
D: -
V: TRBV4-2
size: -
DNA: TGTGCCAGCAGCCAAGTTCCCTCGACAGAAAACTATGGCTACACCTTC
CDR3: CASSQVPSTENYGYTF

J: TRBJ2-3
D: TRBD2
V: TRBV19
size: once
DNA: TGTGCCAGTAGGATAGCGGGGGGACGCACAGATACGCAGTATTTT
CDR3: CASRIAGGRTDTQYF

J: TRBJ2-2
D: -
V: TRBV7-2
size: few
DNA: TGTGCCAGCAGCTTGGGAGCTACGAACACCGGGGAGCTGTTTTTT
CDR3: CASSLGATNTGELFF

J: TRBJ2-7
D: -
V: TRBV1
size: -
DNA: TGCACCAGCAGCCAAGGGACAGGAAGAACCTACGAGCAGTACTTC
CDR3: CTSSQGTGRTYEQYF

J: TRBJ2-1
D: -
V: TRBV4-2
size: -
DNA: TGTGCCAGCAGCCAAGTGGGCCAGGTCTACAATGAGCAGTTCTTC
CDR3: CASSQVGQVYNEQFF

J: TRBJ2-7
D: -
V: TRBV4-3
size: -
DNA: TGCGCCAGCAGCCAAGAGAGGGCAGCCGAGCAGTACTTC
CDR3: CASSQERAAEQYF

J: TRBJ2-7
D: TRBD2
V: TRBV5-6
size: -
DNA: TGTGCCAGCAGCCCGGGACTAGCGGGAGTTTACGAGCAGTACTTC
CDR3: CASSPGLAGVYEQYF

J: TRBJ1-2
D: TRBD1
V: TRBV29-1
size: -
DNA: TGCAGCACAACCGATGGACAGGTTCTTAACTATGGCTACACCTTC
CDR3: CSTTDGQVLNYGYTF

J: TRBJ2-3
D: TRBD2
V: TRBV4-1
size: -
DNA: TGCGCCAGCAGCCCGGGACTAGCGGGGGGAGAGGGGACGCAGTATTTT
CDR3: CASSPGLAGGEGTQYF

J: TRBJ1-3
D: -
V: TRBV4-1
size: -
DNA: TGCGCCAGCAGCCAAGGGGGCGGAAACACCATATATTTT
CDR3: CASSQGGGNTIYF

J: TRBJ2-7
D: -
V: TRBV2
size: -
DNA: TGTGCCAGCAGTGGGGGGCGGGACGAGCAGTACTTC
CDR3: CASSGGRDEQYF

J: TRBJ2-7
D: -
V: TRBV4-3
size: -
DNA: TGCGCCAGCAGCCAGGGCGGAGACAGCTACGAGCAGTACTTC
CDR3: CASSQGGDSYEQYF